The entry that follows covers one T cell receptor beta chain sequence. In this sample, this clonotype turned up many times. The antigen it recognizes is unknown. Base quality data are lacking; no much larger clone is found one base away. Donors were a few dozen systemically healthy Caucasian individuals from Russia aged 6 to 90 years. Each donor gave about 9.7 milliliters of peripheral blood, drawn into EDTA-treated Vacutainer tubes. Ficoll-Paque density-gradient centrifugation was used to isolate PBMCs, with at least 6.5 million per sample. Total RNA, at least 6 micrograms per sample, was extracted from PBMCs with Trizol reagent. The percentages of naive CD45RAhigh/CD27high T cells were determined by flow cytometry on a PBMC aliquot from every donor. Sequences MNHEY (CDR1) and SVGAGI (CDR2) are obtained from the germline V gene. From the cysteine through the phenylalanine, the CDR3 covers 13 amino acids. The read is trimmed to its CDR3 DNA, 39 bases read in frame from base 1. V drops 0 bases and J drops 7 bases, leaving 9 bases in between.

Library generation was performed with 5' RACE. The reads were generated on an Illumina HiSeq 2500. A second about 7 to 11 cycle PCR used a sample-barcoded 5' primer and a J-beta primer mix. Each TCR beta cDNA molecule received a unique molecular identifier from a template-switch 5' adaptor carrying 12 random nucleotides. Each sample yielded at least 2.5 million CDR3-containing paired-end reads. First-strand cDNA synthesis was performed from all RNA using the Mint cDNA synthesis kit, with priming by a TRBC-specific oligonucleotide. Following uracil-DNA glycosylase treatment, a first 18-cycle PCR with universal primers M1SS and BC2_uni_R was performed on all cDNA. Under the source paper's analysis protocol: Normalization of each sample was performed by random selection of 1 million high-quality reads, each carrying a distinct molecular identifier. Reads with shared molecular identifiers were discarded instead of being binned into consensus sequences. CDR3 identification, clonotype clustering and error correction used MiTCR with a Q25 quality threshold and the strictest error-elimination algorithm. A nonparametric unseen species model with Euler transformation was used to estimate a lower bound on total TCR beta diversity. The raw public reads went through TCRdb reprocessing: fastp at Q25, MiXCR clone calling, in-frame beta chains kept. Duplicate CDR3 protein sequences are folded into a single record with the most common DNA and genes. In this record, the V and J calls reflect TCRdb's handling and not the investigators' own analysis. Counted in this sample were approximately 1,000,000 distinct CDR3 sequences; around 43% of them appeared once. The biggest ten clones account for 15% to 20% of the sample.

The data are from a study of blood T cells in healthy people across ages (dated by TCRdb to between 2015 and 2016). Regarding the complete study: In model experiments, template switching captured about one uniquely barcoded TCR beta cDNA molecule for every two T cells. Using deep sequencing normalized with unique cDNA molecular identifiers, the study measured how TCR beta repertoire diversity changes with age. Donors were grouped into four age groups: young (average roughly 17 years), middle-aged (39), aged (around 62) and long-lived (around 82). To avoid experimental bias, donors of different ages were spread randomly across the sequencing lanes. For two donors (one aged 18 to 30 and one aged 80 or older), the study analyzed two additional independent replicas of 1 million unique cDNA reads from the same blood draw. On the study overall, not on this receptor specifically: Observed TCR beta diversity correlated strongly with the percentage of naive T cells measured by flow cytometry. Because profiling used bulk unsorted PBMCs, naive and antigen-experienced compartments could not be compared conclusively. Compared with the aged group, the long-lived group had more naive CD4+ T cells, fewer expanded clones and increased TCR diversity, a pattern suggesting age selection. Observed TCR beta diversity per million T cells fell roughly linearly with age, and a significant reduction was already apparent by age around 40. Total diversity estimates from one million sequenced T cells were considered lower bounds and underestimates. Because the CMV infection status of the donors was unknown, age-related changes in expanded clonotypes may potentially have been confounded.

This receptor chain uses TRBV6-5 and TRBJ1-2, with the D gene call left open. The sequence was obtained from a woman aged 60 to 75 in good health. Material: blood. The bases read TGTGCCAGCAGTTACTCAAGGACGGCTGGCTACACCTTC. This translates into CASSYSRTAGYTF.